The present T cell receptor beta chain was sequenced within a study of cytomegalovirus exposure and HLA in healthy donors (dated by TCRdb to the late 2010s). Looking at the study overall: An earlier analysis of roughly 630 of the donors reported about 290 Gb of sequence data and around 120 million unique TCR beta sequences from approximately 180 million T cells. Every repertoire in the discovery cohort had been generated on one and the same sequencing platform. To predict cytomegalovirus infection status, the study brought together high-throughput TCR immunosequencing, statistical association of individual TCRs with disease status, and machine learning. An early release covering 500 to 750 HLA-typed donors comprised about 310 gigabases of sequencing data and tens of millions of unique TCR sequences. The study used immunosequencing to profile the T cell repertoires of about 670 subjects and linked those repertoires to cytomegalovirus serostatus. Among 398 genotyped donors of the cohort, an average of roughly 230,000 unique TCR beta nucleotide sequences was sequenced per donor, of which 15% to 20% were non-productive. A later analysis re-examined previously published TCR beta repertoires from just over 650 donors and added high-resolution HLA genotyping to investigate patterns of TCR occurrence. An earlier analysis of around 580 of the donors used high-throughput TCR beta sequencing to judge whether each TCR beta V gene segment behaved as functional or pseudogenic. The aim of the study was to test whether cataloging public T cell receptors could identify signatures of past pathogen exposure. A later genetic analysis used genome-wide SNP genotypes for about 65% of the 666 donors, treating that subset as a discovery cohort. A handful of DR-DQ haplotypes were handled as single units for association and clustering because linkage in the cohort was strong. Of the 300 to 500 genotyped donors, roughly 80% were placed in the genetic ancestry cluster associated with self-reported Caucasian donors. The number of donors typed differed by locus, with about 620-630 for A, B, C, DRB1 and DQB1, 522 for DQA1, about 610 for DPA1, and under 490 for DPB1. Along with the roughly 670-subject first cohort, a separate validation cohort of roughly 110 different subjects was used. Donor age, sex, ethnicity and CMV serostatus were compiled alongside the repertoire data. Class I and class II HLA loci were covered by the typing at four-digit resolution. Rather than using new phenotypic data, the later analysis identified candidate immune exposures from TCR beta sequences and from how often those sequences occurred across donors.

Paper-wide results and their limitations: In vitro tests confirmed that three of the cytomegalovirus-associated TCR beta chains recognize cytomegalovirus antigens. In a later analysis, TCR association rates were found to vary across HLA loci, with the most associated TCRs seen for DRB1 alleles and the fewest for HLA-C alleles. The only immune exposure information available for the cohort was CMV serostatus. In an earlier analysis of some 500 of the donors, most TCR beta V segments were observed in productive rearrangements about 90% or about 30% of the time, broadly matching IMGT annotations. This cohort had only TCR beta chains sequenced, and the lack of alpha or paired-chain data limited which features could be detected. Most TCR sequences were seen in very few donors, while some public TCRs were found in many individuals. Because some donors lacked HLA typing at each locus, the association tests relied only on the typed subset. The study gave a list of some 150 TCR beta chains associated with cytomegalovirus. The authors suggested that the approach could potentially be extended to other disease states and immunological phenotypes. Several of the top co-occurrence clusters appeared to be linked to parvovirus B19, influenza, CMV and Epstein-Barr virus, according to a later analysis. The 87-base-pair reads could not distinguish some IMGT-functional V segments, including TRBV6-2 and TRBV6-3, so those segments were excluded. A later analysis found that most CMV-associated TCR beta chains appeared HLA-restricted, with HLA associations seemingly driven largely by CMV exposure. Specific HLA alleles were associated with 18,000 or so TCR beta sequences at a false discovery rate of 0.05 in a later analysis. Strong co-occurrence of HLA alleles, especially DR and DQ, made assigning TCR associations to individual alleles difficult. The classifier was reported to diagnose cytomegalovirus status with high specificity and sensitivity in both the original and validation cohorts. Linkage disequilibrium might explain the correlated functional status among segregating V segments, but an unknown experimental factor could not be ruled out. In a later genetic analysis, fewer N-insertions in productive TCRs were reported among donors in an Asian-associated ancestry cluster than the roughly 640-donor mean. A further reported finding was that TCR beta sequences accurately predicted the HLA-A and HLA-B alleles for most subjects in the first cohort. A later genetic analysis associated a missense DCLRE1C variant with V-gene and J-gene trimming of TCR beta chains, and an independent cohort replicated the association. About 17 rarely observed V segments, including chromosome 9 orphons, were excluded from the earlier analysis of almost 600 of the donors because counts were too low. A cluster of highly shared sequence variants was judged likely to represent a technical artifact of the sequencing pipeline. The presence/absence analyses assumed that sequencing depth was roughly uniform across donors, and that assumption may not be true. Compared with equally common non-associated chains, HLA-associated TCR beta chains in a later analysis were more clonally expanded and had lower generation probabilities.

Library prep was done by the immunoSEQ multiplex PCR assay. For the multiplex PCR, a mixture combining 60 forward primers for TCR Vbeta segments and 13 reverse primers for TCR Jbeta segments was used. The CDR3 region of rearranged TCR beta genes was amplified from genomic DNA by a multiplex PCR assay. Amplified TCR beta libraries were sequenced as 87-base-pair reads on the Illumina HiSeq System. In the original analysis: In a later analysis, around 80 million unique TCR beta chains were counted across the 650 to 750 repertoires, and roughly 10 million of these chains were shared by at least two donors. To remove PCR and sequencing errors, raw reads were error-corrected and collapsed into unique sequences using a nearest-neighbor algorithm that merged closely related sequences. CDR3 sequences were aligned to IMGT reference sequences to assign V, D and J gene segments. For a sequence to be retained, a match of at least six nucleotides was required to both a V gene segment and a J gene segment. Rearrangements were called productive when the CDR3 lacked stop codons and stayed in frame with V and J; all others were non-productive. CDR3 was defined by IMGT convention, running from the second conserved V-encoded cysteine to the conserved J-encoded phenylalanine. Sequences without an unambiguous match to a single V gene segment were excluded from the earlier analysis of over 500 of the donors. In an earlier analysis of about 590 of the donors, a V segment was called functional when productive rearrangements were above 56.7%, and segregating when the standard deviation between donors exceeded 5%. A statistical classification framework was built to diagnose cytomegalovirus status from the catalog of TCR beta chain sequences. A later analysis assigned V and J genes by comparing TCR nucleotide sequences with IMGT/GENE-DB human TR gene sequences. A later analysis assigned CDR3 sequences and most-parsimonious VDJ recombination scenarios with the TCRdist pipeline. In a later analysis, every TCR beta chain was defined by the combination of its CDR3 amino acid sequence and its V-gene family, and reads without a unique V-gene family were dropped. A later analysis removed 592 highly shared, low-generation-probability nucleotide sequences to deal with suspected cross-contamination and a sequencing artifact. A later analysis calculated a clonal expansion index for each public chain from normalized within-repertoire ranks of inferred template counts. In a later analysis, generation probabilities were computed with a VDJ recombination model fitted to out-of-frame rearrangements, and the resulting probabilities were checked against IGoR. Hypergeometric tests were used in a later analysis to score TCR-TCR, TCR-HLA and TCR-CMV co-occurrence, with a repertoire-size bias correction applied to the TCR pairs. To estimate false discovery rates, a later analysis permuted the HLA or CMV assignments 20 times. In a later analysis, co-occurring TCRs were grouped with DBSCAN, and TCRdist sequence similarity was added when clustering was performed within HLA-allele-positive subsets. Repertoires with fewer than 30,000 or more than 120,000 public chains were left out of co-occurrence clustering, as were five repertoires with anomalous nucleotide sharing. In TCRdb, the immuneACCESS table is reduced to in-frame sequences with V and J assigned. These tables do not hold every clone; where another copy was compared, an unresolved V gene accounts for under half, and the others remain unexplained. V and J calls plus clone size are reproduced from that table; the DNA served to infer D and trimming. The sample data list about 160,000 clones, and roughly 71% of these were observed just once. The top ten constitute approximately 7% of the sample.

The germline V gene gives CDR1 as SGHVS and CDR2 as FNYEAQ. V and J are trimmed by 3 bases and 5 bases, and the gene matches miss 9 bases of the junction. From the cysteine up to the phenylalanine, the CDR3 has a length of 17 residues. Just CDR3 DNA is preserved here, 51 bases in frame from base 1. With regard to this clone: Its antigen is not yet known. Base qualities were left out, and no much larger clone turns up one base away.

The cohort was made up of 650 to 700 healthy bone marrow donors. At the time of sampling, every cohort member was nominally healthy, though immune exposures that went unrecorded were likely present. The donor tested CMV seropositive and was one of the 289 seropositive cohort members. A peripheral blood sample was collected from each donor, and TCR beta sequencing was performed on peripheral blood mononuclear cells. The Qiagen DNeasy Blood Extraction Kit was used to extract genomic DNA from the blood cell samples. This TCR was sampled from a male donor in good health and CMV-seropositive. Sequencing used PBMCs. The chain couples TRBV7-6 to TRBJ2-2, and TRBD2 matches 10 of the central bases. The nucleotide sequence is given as TGTGCCAGCAGCTTCCCGAGCGGGGGGGCCGGGACCGGGGAGCTGTTTTTT. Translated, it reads CASSFPSGGAGTGELFF.